This section outlines one T cell receptor beta chain sequence together with its context. Additional DNA sequences in this sample encode the identical CDR3. This record belongs to a study of shared clonotypes between healthy human individuals. Trimming stripped 0 bases from V and 3 bases from J, with 7 bases between. CDR3 size: 13 residues. Germline V gives CDR1 SGHRS, CDR2 YFSETQ. This table comes from immunoSEQ multiplex PCR, and its TCRdb copy is limited to in-frame clones, with some not included. The table shows under 600,000 clones, with around 81% occurring only once. The TCR comes from a woman in her thirties or forties in good health. Some clones in this sample may be carry-over from other donors' samples. V and J are TRBV5-1 and TRBJ2-7; D not resolved. Sequencing input: PBMCs. The CDR3 protein is CASSLEGSYEQYF. The CDR3, as DNA: TGCGCCAGCAGCTTGGAGGGTAGCTACGAGCAGTACTTC.